These 3 T cell receptor beta chains were sequenced from one sample in a study of CD8 T cells in ankylosing spondylitis. TCRdb itself ran the 5' RACE reads through MiXCR, one entry per CDR3 protein. Of 200,000 to 250,000 distinct CDR3 sequences listed, 7.5% to 9.5% are singletons. Sequencing was carried out using blood, either unsorted or a sorted T cell fraction (not recorded which). These receptors came from a female donor with ankylosing spondylitis or in good health (not recorded which).

In its sample, this clonotype was seen many times. The chain uses TRBV19 and TRBJ2-1; the D is unclear. The CDR3 extends over 11 amino acids. V was trimmed by 5 bases and J by 13 bases, leaving 12 bases between them. Per germline, CDR1 LNHDA and CDR2 SQIVND (reference sequence). CDR3 DNA: TGTGCCAGTAGTCCCCTGGGTCCACAGTTCTTC. Protein sequence: CASSPLGPQFF.

This clonotype was counted ten times or more. This sequence joins TRBV6-1 and TRBJ2-7; D gene ambiguous. The germline V and J ends were trimmed by 3 bases and 1 base, with 13 bases remaining between them. The CDR3 totals 15 residues. Germline V gene lookup returns CDR1 MNHNS and CDR2 SASEGT. Here the CDR3 reads CASSDHHLASYEQYF. Written as DNA, the CDR3 is TGTGCCAGCAGTGACCACCATTTAGCTTCCTACGAGCAGTACTTC.

This clonotype showed up many times. This chain joins TRBV6-1 and TRBJ1-5, with D unresolved. The length of the CDR3 is 13 residues. V was clipped by 1 base and J by 7 bases, with 8 bases between them. Germline V gene data show CDR1 as MNHNS and CDR2 as SASEGT. For the CDR3, the DNA is TGTGCCAGCAGTGAAGAGATCCACCAGCCCCAGCATTTT. It yields the protein CASSEEIHQPQHF.